This T cell receptor beta chain appears in the sequencing data of a study of cytomegalovirus exposure and HLA in healthy donors. Study results and limitations: TCR beta V segments were, for the most part, productive about 90% or about 30% of the time in an earlier analysis. According to a later analysis, donors in an Asian-associated ancestry cluster reportedly had fewer N-insertions than the roughly 640-donor mean.

Amplification used 60 Vbeta primers and 13 Jbeta primers. The method was immunoSEQ multiplex PCR; TCRdb's version includes in-frame clones alone and lacks a portion of them. In the table there are some 85,000 clones, about 81% of which are singletons. The CDR3 length is 14 residues. Trimming took 4 bases from V and 5 from J, leaving 12 bases between them. Germline V gives CDR1 MNHNS, CDR2 SASEGT. This clone was seen a handful of times. Its antigen is undetermined. The receptor comes from a man aged 18 to 30 in good health and CMV-seronegative. The V call is TRBV6-1, the J call TRBJ1-5, with D possibly being TRBD1 (6 bases). Sample: PBMCs. CDR3 DNA: TGTGCCAGCAGTGTACAAGGGGGTTATCAGCCCCAGCATTTT. This translates into CASSVQGGYQPQHF.